The 20 T cell receptor beta chains reported below all come from one sample, sequenced in a study of T cells after yellow fever vaccination. Using its own MiXCR run on the 5' RACE reads, TCRdb lists one record per CDR3 protein. The table lists about 160,000 distinct CDR3 sequences, 6.5% to 8.5% of them singletons. The material sequenced was CD4+ T cells sorted from PBMCs, taken 4 to 5 days after the first yellow fever vaccination. The origin of the receptors is a man between 18 and 29 years old who received the YFV17D yellow fever vaccine.

This clonotype was observed a handful of times. The chain employs TRBV11-2 and TRBJ2-3; 7 positions agree with TRBD2. V shed 4 bases and J 6 bases; nucleotides not matched to a gene: 7. CDR1 is SGHAT, CDR2 FQNNGV, per germline. The CDR3 consists of 14 residues. The CDR3 loop is CASSSWDYRDTQYF. CDR3 nucleotide sequence: TGTGCCAGCAGCTCCTGGGACTATCGGGATACGCAGTATTTT. The variable domain in full, with the rest retrieved from reference TRBV11-2 and TRBJ2-3, is EAGVAQSPRYKIIEKRQSVAFWCNPISGHATLYWYQQILGQGPKLLIQFQNNGVVDDSQLPKDRFSAERLKGVDSTLKIQPAKLEDSAVYLCASSSWDYRDTQYFGPGTRLTVL.

The CDR3 sequence is CASSHRGYEQYF. In DNA form, the CDR3 reads TGTGCCAGCAGTCACAGGGGGTACGAGCAGTACTTC. V gene TRBV6-6 combines with J gene TRBJ2-7; 8 nucleotides match TRBD1. This CDR3 region has 12 residues. The germline CDR1 and CDR2 sequences are MNHNY and SVGAGI (reference sequence). Germline trimming cut 5 bases from V and 4 bases from J; bases unmatched to any gene: 1.

This clonotype has ten or more counts. The genes are TRBV6-2 or TRBV6-3 and TRBJ1-1; D is undetermined. The CDR3 runs 11 residues. In germline, CDR1 is MNHEY, CDR2 SVGEGT. The V end was cut by 6 bases, the J end by 8 bases, with 10 bases between. CDR3 sequence: CASRQQKEAFF. DNA of the CDR3: TGTGCCAGCAGGCAACAGAAAGAAGCTTTCTTT.

In this sample, this clonotype turned up a few times. The V gene is TRBV9, the J gene TRBJ1-2, with D perhaps matching TRBD1 (5 bases). This CDR3 comprises 14 residues. V was cut by 0 bases and J by 2 bases, with 8 bases left in between. Germline V gene sequence: CDR1 SGDLS, CDR2 YYNGEE. Here the CDR3 DNA reads TGTGCCAGCAGCGTAGATCCAGGGAACTATGGCTACACCTTC. The encoded protein is CASSVDPGNYGYTF.

This clonotype was picked up many times. Written as DNA, the CDR3 is TGCGCCAGCAGCCATCAGGGTAGGGGGTCACCCCTCCACTTT. Amino acid sequence: CASSHQGRGSPLHF. This chain links TRBV4-3 with TRBJ1-6; D may be TRBD1 (6 bases). Trimming removed 3 bases from V and 10 bases from J, with 13 bases in between. The CDR3 spans 14 residues. In germline, CDR1 is LGHNA, CDR2 YSLEER.

Details on this clonotype: A much larger clone differs from this one at a single base, so this may be a read error. The chain joins TRBV5-4 to TRBJ1-1; 10 nucleotides agree with TRBD1. With 3 bases clipped from V and 4 bases from J, the junction kept 3 bases outside the gene matches. Germline lookup yields CDR1 SGHNT and CDR2 YYREEE (reference sequence). The CDR3 extends over 14 amino acids. The CDR3 coding sequence is TGTGCCAGCAGCTCGACAGGGGGCGGCACTGAAGCTTTCTTT. Residues: CASSSTGGGTEAFF.

This clonotype was seen ten or more times. This sequence joins TRBV2 and TRBJ1-1; D is ambiguous. Germline V gene lookup returns CDR1 SNHLY and CDR2 FYNNEI. V was clipped by 7 bases and J by 3 bases, with 12 bases between them. This CDR3 contains 13 residues. In DNA form, the CDR3 reads TGTGCCAGCAACTTAGGCGGACACACTGAAGCTTTCTTT. Amino acid sequence: CASNLGGHTEAFF.

This clonotype was detected ten times or more. The chain is built from TRBV10-3 and TRBJ2-7; D might be TRBD2 (6 bases). V lost 7 bases and J lost 6, with 16 bases in between. Germline V CDR1 and CDR2: ENHRY, SYGVKD. This CDR3 is built from 13 residues. CDR3 protein: CAINRLGMFEQYV. In nucleotides, the CDR3 is TGTGCCATCAACCGACTAGGAATGTTCGAGCAGTACGTC.

This clonotype was counted at least ten times. This sequence joins TRBV5-6 and TRBJ2-3; D gene unclear. This CDR3 is 13 amino acids long. Germline values: CDR1 SGHDT, CDR2 YYEEEE. V was pared by 0 bases and J by 4 bases, with 6 bases between. CDR3 nucleotides: TGTGCCAGCAGCTTGGCCAATTCAGATACGCAGTATTTT. This gives the protein CASSLANSDTQYF.

Many counts were recorded for this clonotype. The chain is built from TRBV7-6 and TRBJ2-1, with D perhaps matching TRBD1 or TRBD2 (6 bases each). This CDR3 has 15 amino acids. Germline V CDR1 and CDR2: SGHVS, FNYEAQ. The V gene lost 5 bases and the J gene lost 2 bases, with 13 bases spanning the gap. The CDR3 nucleotides are TGTGCCAGCAGCCCAAAGGGGGGAACCTACAATGAGCAGTTCTTC. It encodes CASSPKGGTYNEQFF.

This chain uses TRBV20-1 with TRBJ2-2, with 12 bases that match TRBD2. This CDR3 is built from 16 residues. The junction had 10 bases not matched to a gene; V was cut back by 6 bases and J by 5 bases. The germline CDR1 and CDR2 sequences are DFQATT and SNEGSKA (reference sequence). As DNA, the CDR3 is TGCAGTGCCCGCGCGCTAGCGGGGGGGTGGACCGGGGAGCTGTTTTTT. Translation: CSARALAGGWTGELFF.

The table lists this clonotype with many counts. J is TRBJ2-1 and V is TRBV7-3, with TRBD1 matching over 7 bases. CDR1 SGHTA and CDR2 FQGTGA come from the germline V gene. This CDR3 region has 15 residues. Trimming cost V 5 bases and J 2 bases; bases outside gene matches: 6. The DNA of the CDR3 is TGTGCCAGCAGCCTGACAGGGAAGGCCTACAATGAGCAGTTCTTC. Translation: CASSLTGKAYNEQFF.

The chain couples TRBV12-3 or TRBV12-4 to TRBJ1-6; tentatively, D is TRBD1 (6 bases). The germline V and J ends were trimmed by 3 bases and 8 bases, with 11 bases remaining between them. CDR3 length: 14 amino acids. CDR3 bases: TGTGCCAGCAGTTTCGGGCAGGGGTATTCACCCCTCCACTTT. Translating gives CASSFGQGYSPLHF.

This clonotype was detected ten times or more. The chain couples TRBV2 to TRBJ2-3; D uncertain. The CDR3 sequence is 13 residues long. CDR1 is SNHLY, CDR2 FYNNEI, per germline. V was cut by 1 base and J by 3 bases, with 5 bases left in between. CDR3 bases: TGTGCCAGCAGTGAAGGGGGAACAGATACGCAGTATTTT. Translating gives CASSEGGTDTQYF.

In this sample, this clonotype turned up many times. CDR3 DNA: TGTGCCAGCATTGCACAGGAGATGGGTACGCAGTATTTT. As protein: CASIAQEMGTQYF. V is TRBV2 and J is TRBJ2-3; D is possibly TRBD1 (5 bases). The CDR3 sequence is 13 residues long. Germline CDR1 is SNHLY and CDR2 is FYNNEI. V was cut by 7 bases and J by 8 bases, with 16 bases left in between.

This clonotype was observed at least ten times. This chain links TRBV20-1 with TRBJ1-5; a possible D gene is TRBD1 (6 bases). This CDR3 region has 13 residues. Per the germline V gene, CDR1 is DFQATT and CDR2 is SNEGSKA (reference sequence). Trimming removed 3 bases from V and 4 bases from J, with 10 bases in between. Written as DNA, the CDR3 is TGCAGTGCTAGCCGGACAGTAAATCAGCCCCAGCATTTT. It translates to CSASRTVNQPQHF.

The chain links TRBV5-1 to TRBJ2-1; TRBD2 matches 8 bases. Germline V CDR1 and CDR2: SGHRS, YFSETQ. The CDR3 length is 16 residues. V trimming: 4 bases; J trimming: 3 bases; junction bases outside the gene matches: 9. The CDR3 DNA reads TGCGCCAGCAGCCCTACCGGGACTAGGGACTACAATGAGCAGTTCTTC. Translation gives CASSPTGTRDYNEQFF.

This clonotype has at least ten counts. This sequence joins TRBV7-2 and TRBJ2-2; D unclear. V was cut by 1 base and J by 5 bases, with 14 bases left in between. Looked up from germline, CDR1 is SGHTA and CDR2 is FQGNSA. The CDR3 contains 16 residues. The CDR3 loop is CASSLVAWLSTGELFF. For the CDR3, the DNA is TGTGCCAGCAGCTTAGTCGCGTGGTTATCGACCGGGGAGCTGTTTTTT.

This clonotype was seen many times. The chain employs TRBV2 and TRBJ2-1; 8 bases agree with TRBD1. The CDR3 runs to 12 residues. V gave up 9 bases and J gave up 9 bases; unmatched junction bases: 7. CDR1 SNHLY and CDR2 FYNNEI come from the germline V gene. The DNA of the CDR3 is TGTGCCAGAGGACAGGGTGTAGGTGAGCAGTTCTTC. Translating it yields CARGQGVGEQFF.

J is TRBJ2-3 and V is TRBV5-4; D possibly uses TRBD1 or TRBD2 (6 bases each). V was clipped by 5 bases and J by 1 base, with 11 bases between them. From germline, CDR1 is SGHNT and CDR2 YYREEE (reference sequence). The CDR3 runs 14 residues. The CDR3 is CASSEGGGTDTQYF. The CDR3 bases are TGTGCCAGCAGTGAGGGGGGCGGCACAGATACGCAGTATTTT.